Listed here are 23 T cell receptor beta chains from one sample, sequenced in a study of molecular identifiers for immune sequencing clone quantification. TCRdb recomputed calls from the PCR reads with MiXCR, one row per CDR3 protein. Among 460,000 or so distinct CDR3 sequences listed, under 30% were seen once. Sequencing was done on a sample of naive CD8+ T cells from blood, with Jurkat cell RNA spiked in. Subset defined: FACS-sorted CD8+CD4-CCR7+CD45RA+ naive T cells. The receptors shown here come from a human donor in good health. Some libraries in this study had Jurkat cell RNA spiked in.

This clonotype appeared a few times. The V and J genes are TRBV27 and TRBJ1-4; TRBD1 is a possible D gene (5 bases). Germline V gene data show CDR1 as MNHEY and CDR2 as SMNVEV (reference sequence). Trimming stripped 2 bases from V and 7 bases from J, with 11 bases between. The CDR3 totals 14 residues. The CDR3 loop reads CASSLGAGGEKLFF. The CDR3 region has the DNA TGTGCCAGCAGTTTAGGGGCAGGAGGTGAAAAACTGTTTTTT.

The chain links TRBV18 to TRBJ2-7; D unresolved. In germline, CDR1 is KGHSH, CDR2 LQKENI. The CDR3 is 14 residues long. Trimming removed 3 bases from V and 2 bases from J, with 11 bases in between. CDR3 region: CASSPPLSTYEQYF. The CDR3, as DNA: TGTGCCAGCTCACCTCCTCTTTCTACCTACGAGCAGTACTTC.

This clonotype was seen at least ten times. The chain couples TRBV19 to TRBJ2-3, with TRBD1 matching 7 bases. The V gene's germline CDR1 is LNHDA and CDR2 SQIVND (reference sequence). This CDR3 comprises 15 residues. Germline trimming cut 1 base from V and 4 bases from J; bases unmatched to any gene: 5. The CDR3, as DNA: TGTGCCAGTAGTATAGGGACAGGTTTGGCAGATACGCAGTATTTT. It encodes CASSIGTGLADTQYF.

This clonotype was found a few times. The chain has TRBV6-5 and TRBJ1-2; no clear D. The V end lost 6 bases, the J end lost 4 bases, and 12 bases lay between the germline ends. From germline, CDR1 is MNHEY and CDR2 SVGAGI. The CDR3 totals 13 residues. For the CDR3, the DNA is TGTGCCAGCAGCCTAGTGGAGGGCTATGGCTACACCTTC. Protein product: CASSLVEGYGYTF.

The table lists this clonotype with many counts. The genes are TRBV20-1 and TRBJ1-1; D is perhaps TRBD1 (5 bases). V was clipped by 1 base and J by 3 bases, with 15 bases between them. Germline V CDR1 and CDR2: DFQATT, SNEGSKA (reference sequence). The CDR3 is 15 amino acids. The CDR3 nucleotides are TGCAGTGCTAGAGTTCAGGGCTGGTTGGACACTGAAGCTTTCTTT. It is translated as CSARVQGWLDTEAFF.

Remarks on this clonotype: One end of the junction varies from germline; a read error may be responsible. The rearrangement joins TRBV13 to TRBJ2-7; D is perhaps TRBD2 (7 bases). The CDR3 runs to 15 residues. The V gene's germline CDR1 is PRHDT and CDR2 FYEKMQ (reference sequence). The chain's CDR3 is CASRPPARGHYEQCF. Here the CDR3 DNA reads TGTGCCAGCCGCCCCCCTGCGCGGGGGCACTACGAGCAGTGCTTC.

Concerning this clonotype itself: This sequence may be a read error, since a much larger clone differs from it by one base. This chain connects TRBV14 to TRBJ2-5; D is unclear. Germline V gene sequence: CDR1 SGHDN, CDR2 FVKESK. V was pared by 3 bases and J by 4 bases, with 12 bases between. This CDR3 region has 14 residues. CDR3: CASSQNRAAETQYF. CDR3 coding DNA: TGTGCCAGCAGCCAGAACCGGGCAGCAGAGACCCAGTACTTC.

This chain connects TRBV5-1 to TRBJ2-7; D unclear. The CDR3 is made up of 15 amino acids. CDR1 SGHRS and CDR2 YFSETQ come from the germline V gene. Between the trimmed V and J ends, which lost 2 bases and 3 bases, there was a span of 15 bases. Here the CDR3 reads CASSLGAHTRYEQYF. DNA of the CDR3: TGCGCCAGCAGCTTAGGAGCACACACTCGCTACGAGCAGTACTTC.

CDR3 amino acids: CASSLRGSLETQYF. The DNA of the CDR3 is TGTGCCAGCAGCTTGAGGGGCAGTCTGGAGACCCAGTACTTC. The rearrangement joins TRBV5-4 to TRBJ2-5; D is perhaps TRBD1 (5 bases). This CDR3 region has 14 residues. Deletions cut 1 base from V and 5 bases from J, with 12 bases between. Germline CDR1 and CDR2: SGHNT and YYREEE (reference sequence). Filled out from reference TRBV5-4 and TRBJ2-5, the complete variable domain reads ETGVTQSPTHLIKTRGQQVTLRCSSQSGHNTVSWYQQALGQGPQFIFQYYREEENGRGNFPPRFSGLQFPNYSSELNVNALELDDSALYLCASSLRGSLETQYFGPGTRLLVL.

This clonotype was detected ten times or more. The V call is TRBV25-1, the J call TRBJ2-3, with unresolved D. The germline CDR1 and CDR2 sequences are MGHDK and SYGVNS. The V end was cut by 3 bases, the J end by 2 bases, with 9 bases between. CDR3 length: 14 amino acids. In DNA, the CDR3 is TGTGCCAGCAGTGAGTCAGGATACACAGATACGCAGTATTTT. This sequence encodes CASSESGYTDTQYF.

The chain employs TRBV10-2 and TRBJ2-2; D gene uncertain. The ends were cut back, 0 bases at V and 7 bases at J, with 18 bases in the middle. This CDR3 contains 17 residues. Per the germline V gene, CDR1 is WSHSY and CDR2 is SAAADI. DNA of the CDR3: TGCGCCAGCAGTGAGTCCTGGCCAGGAACCACCGGCGGGGAGCTGTTTTTT. Translation gives CASSESWPGTTGGELFF.

This clonotype was seen only once. The chain couples TRBV7-9 to TRBJ2-6, with D uncertain. There are 17 residues in the CDR3. Trimming took 11 bases from V and 0 from J, leaving 20 bases between them. CDR1 is SEHNR, CDR2 FQNEAQ, per germline (reference sequence). The CDR3 loop reads CARRLVMVTSGANVLTF. The CDR3 DNA reads TGTGCCCGCCGCTTAGTTATGGTCACCTCTGGGGCCAACGTCCTGACTTTC.

This clonotype was observed many times. This sequence joins TRBV2 and TRBJ1-1, with D tentatively TRBD1 (6 bases). Trimming pared 6 bases from V and 5 bases from J, leaving 10 bases between. This CDR3 is built from 12 residues. Germline V gives CDR1 SNHLY, CDR2 FYNNEI. CDR3 residues: CASSVQGTEAFF. The CDR3 nucleotides are TGTGCCAGCAGCGTCCAGGGGACTGAAGCTTTCTTT.

The chain is built from TRBV12-3 or TRBV12-4 and TRBJ2-2, with D possibly being TRBD2 (7 bases). This CDR3 is built from 19 residues. Trimming took 6 bases from V and 0 from J, leaving 23 bases between them. This CDR3 is CASRPGTIKGGTNTGELFF. CDR3 sequence (DNA): TGTGCCAGCAGGCCTGGGACAATTAAGGGGGGGACGAACACCGGGGAGCTGTTTTTT.

The V and J genes are TRBV20-1 and TRBJ2-3; 14 positions match TRBD2. The V gene end was trimmed by 0 bases and the J gene end by 2 bases; junction bases not matched to a gene: 7. Per germline, CDR1 DFQATT and CDR2 SNEGSKA (reference sequence). This CDR3 region has 18 residues. CDR3 in amino acids: CSAREAGTSGSFTDTQYF. The CDR3 region has the DNA TGCAGTGCTAGAGAAGCCGGGACTAGCGGGAGTTTCACAGATACGCAGTATTTT.

For this clonotype: This may arise from a read error, as a much more abundant clone is one base away. This rearrangement joins TRBV14 to TRBJ2-7; D might be TRBD2 (5 bases). Germline CDR1 is SGHDN and CDR2 is FVKESK. The CDR3 has 17 residues. The DNA of the CDR3 is TGTGCCAGCGGCCAAGAAGAGGGCGCGGGCCTCTCCTACGAGCAGTACTTC. Protein product: CASGQEEGAGLSYEQYF.

This clonotype was detected only once. Lacking the conserved final phenylalanine or tryptophan, this CDR3 likely reflects a read error. The chain joins TRBV2 to TRBJ2-3; D not certain. With 7 bases removed from V and 5 bases from J, the gap between germline ends came to 10 bases. Germline loops: CDR1 SNHLY, CDR2 FYNNEI. The CDR3 spans 12 residues. CDR3 nucleotide sequence: TGTGCCAGCACCCCAGCTGTAGATACGCAGTATTCT. Translating it yields CASTPAVDTQYS.

This clonotype was counted at least ten times. The V gene is TRBV5-1, the J gene TRBJ2-5; TRBD1 might be the D (6 bases). Between the trimmed V and J ends, which lost 5 bases and 1 base, there was a span of 12 bases. There are 14 residues in the CDR3. Germline assignment: CDR1 SGHRS and CDR2 YFSETQ. The CDR3 sequence is CASRPRGGQETQYF. The CDR3, as DNA: TGCGCCAGCAGGCCAAGAGGGGGCCAAGAGACCCAGTACTTC. Drawing the rest from reference TRBV5-1 and TRBJ2-5, the complete variable domain is KAGVTQTPRYLIKTRGQQVTLSCSPISGHRSVSWYQQTPGQGLQFLFEYFSETQRNKGNFPGRFSGRQFSNSRSEMNVSTLELGDSALYLCASRPRGGQETQYFGPGTRLLVL.

This clonotype was found a few times. The rearrangement uses TRBV25-1 and TRBJ2-1; 7 bases align to TRBD2. Per the germline V gene, CDR1 is MGHDK and CDR2 is SYGVNS. V shed 2 bases and J 3 bases; nucleotides not matched to a gene: 19. The length of the CDR3 is 20 residues. In DNA form, the CDR3 reads TGTGCCAGCAGTGAACGAGGGCGCGAGCGGGACCGGGCCTACTACAATGAGCAGTTCTTC. It translates to CASSERGRERDRAYYNEQFF.

This clonotype appeared many times. V and J are TRBV12-3 or TRBV12-4 and TRBJ2-4; 7 nucleotides line up with TRBD1. The length of the CDR3 is 16 residues. V dropped 5 bases and J dropped 3; count of bases not matched to a gene: 10. CDR3 in amino acids: CASSPRRDSGKNIQYF. The CDR3 coding sequence is TGTGCCAGCAGTCCCCGCCGGGACAGCGGCAAAAACATTCAGTACTTC.

J is TRBJ2-1 and V is TRBV6-6; 9 bases line up with TRBD2. V lost 4 bases, J lost 5 bases, and 6 bases stayed unmatched. This CDR3 comprises 15 residues. Germline-derived CDR1 and CDR2 are MNHNY and SVGAGI (reference sequence). CDR3 protein: CASSSSGGRNNEQFF. The CDR3 DNA follows: TGTGCCAGCAGTTCAAGCGGGGGGAGGAACAATGAGCAGTTCTTC.

The chain joins TRBV28 to TRBJ1-5; no reliable D call. Germline-derived CDR1 and CDR2 are MDHEN and SYDVKM. The CDR3 loop spans 13 amino acids. Trimming took off 8 bases at V and 9 bases at J, with 17 bases between the two ends. The CDR3 here is CASFGTGMMPQHF. For the CDR3, the DNA is TGTGCCAGCTTCGGAACGGGAATGATGCCCCAGCATTTT.

This clonotype came up a few times. The chain links TRBV12-3 or TRBV12-4 to TRBJ2-5; D perhaps matches TRBD2 (6 bases). The CDR3 totals 14 residues. V was clipped by 4 bases and J by 1 base, with 10 bases between them. The CDR3 reads CASSSAGPQETQYF. DNA of the CDR3: TGTGCCAGCAGTTCGGCGGGGCCCCAAGAGACCCAGTACTTC.